This T cell receptor (beta chain) originates from a study of spatial heterogeneity in lung cancer (dated 2019 in TCRdb). The study in broad terms: Beta-chain transcripts were consistently detected in greater numbers than alpha-chain transcripts, which likely reflects a higher abundance of beta-chain transcripts. Nonsynonymous mutation counts, determined by whole-exome sequencing of tumor tissue, were related to TCR repertoire features. Both alpha and beta chains were TCR-sequenced in samples taken at surgery, namely 220 tumor regions, approximately 66 matched nontumor lung samples and roughly 56 PBMC samples. In the raw uncorrected reads, each unique combination of TCR and UMI appeared on average more than ten times. In non-small cell lung cancer, the study quantitatively compared TCR alpha and beta repertoires across several tumor regions, matched nontumor lung, and blood. Paper-wide results and their limitations: Confirming at a functional level the hypothesis that regional TCRs recognize regional mutations was considered to require additional single-cell paired TCR alpha and beta sequencing. Ubiquitous expanded tumor TCRs were detected in blood more often at tumor resection than at routine follow-up.

The method was 5' RACE. These reads were obtained on a NextSeq 500. To allow correction of PCR and sequencing errors, the TCR library protocol tagged every TCR cDNA molecule with a unique molecular identifier. Concerning the study's data processing: Decombinator tools were used for TCR identification, UMI-based error correction and CDR3 extraction. TCRs above a frequency of 2 per 1,000, corresponding to the top 1% of the tumor frequency distribution, were defined as expanded. Renyi diversity was calculated using the R vegan package after each repertoire was subsampled 100 times to 5,000 TCRs. To build CDR3 similarity networks, amino acid triplet string-kernel similarity was used, and CDR3s were connected when their pairwise similarity was above 0.82. TCRdb reprocessed the public reads (quality trimming at Q25 with fastp, clone calling with MiXCR) and kept in-frame beta chains. All rows with the same CDR3 protein become a single entry with the most common DNA and genes. The authors' filters were not applied to this entry. This sample gives roughly 21,000 distinct CDR3 sequences in total; 2.5% to 4% of them show up just once. More than 25% of the sample rests with the top ten.

This clonotype was seen many times. The antigen it binds to is not known. Qualities for individual bases were not recorded, and no much larger clone is one base off. The intended sense of this specimen's time point label: sample taken at primary tumor resection. For TCR sequencing, whole RNA was extracted from tumor and nontumor lung tissue, or from cryopreserved PBMC samples, and no cell sorting was done. Donors were around 69 patients with early-stage, untreated non-small cell lung cancer from the lung TRACERx cohort. Patients were selected for TCR sequencing only if sufficient RNA was available from at least two tumor regions. CDR1 and CDR2 are read off the germline V gene as ENHRY and SYGVKD. A distance of 11 bases separates the germline ends of V and J, which lose 0 bases and 8 bases respectively. The CDR3 holds 15 amino acids from the cysteine to the phenylalanine. Left in the record is the CDR3 DNA by itself, 45 bases read in frame from the first base.

The rearranged chain carries TRBV10-3 and TRBJ1-6; TRBD1 could be the D gene, as 5 bases match. The receptor was derived from a female donor with early-stage non-small cell lung cancer. The sample was PBMCs, taken at surgery. The nucleotide sequence is TGTGCCATCAGTGAGTCGGAGGGCAGGGATTCACCCCTCCACTTT. This yields the protein CAISESEGRDSPLHF.